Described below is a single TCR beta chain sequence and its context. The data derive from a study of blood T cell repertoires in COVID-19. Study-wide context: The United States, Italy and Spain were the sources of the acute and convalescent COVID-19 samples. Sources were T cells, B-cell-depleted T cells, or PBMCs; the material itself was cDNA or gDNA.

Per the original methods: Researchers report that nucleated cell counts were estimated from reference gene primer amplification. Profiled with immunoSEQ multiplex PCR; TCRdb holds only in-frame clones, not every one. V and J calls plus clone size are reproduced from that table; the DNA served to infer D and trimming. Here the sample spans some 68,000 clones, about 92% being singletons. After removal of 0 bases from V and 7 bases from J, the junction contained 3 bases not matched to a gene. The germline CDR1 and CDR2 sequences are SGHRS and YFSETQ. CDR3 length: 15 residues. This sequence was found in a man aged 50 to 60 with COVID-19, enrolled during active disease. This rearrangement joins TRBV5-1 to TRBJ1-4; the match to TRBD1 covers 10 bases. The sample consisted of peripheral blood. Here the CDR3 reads CASSLGTGGAEKLFF. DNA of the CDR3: TGCGCCAGCAGCTTGGGGACAGGGGGTGCTGAAAAACTGTTTTTT.